The present TCR beta chain was sequenced within a study of shared clonotypes between healthy human individuals. Study in general: A donor's plate count was three for CD4 naive and three for CD4 memory; CD8 naive had two and CD8 memory one.

Terminally differentiated effector memory CD45RA+ cells were excluded by CCR7 positive selection of CD45RO-negative cells. Investigators spread the genomic DNA of each subset evenly over several immunoSEQ plates. Sequencing used immunoSEQ multiplex PCR; TCRdb keeps in-frame clones, though not all of them. The sample includes fewer than 850,000 clones, 90% to 98% of them seen just once. Study findings and constraints: Clonotypes not shared had lower generation probabilities than those common to all four donors. Researchers found naive subsets generally carried larger estimated richness than memory subsets.

The ends were cut back, 1 base at V and 5 bases at J, with 12 bases in the middle. CDR3 size: 14 residues. Germline V lookup: CDR1 SNHLY, CDR2 FYNNEI. Worth noting for this clone: Its specificity is unknown.

The sample comprised naive CD8+ T cells sorted from blood. The TCR sequence derives from a young man in good health. The genes are TRBV2 and TRBJ2-7; possible D gene TRBD1, 6 bases. The CDR3 region is CASSEGTGSNEQYF. The CDR3, as DNA: TGTGCCAGCAGTGAAGGCACAGGGTCGAACGAGCAGTACTTC.